The rows below give T cell receptor beta chains drawn from one sample of a study of shared clonotypes between healthy human individuals. The assay was immunoSEQ multiplex PCR, and TCRdb's table has in-frame clones only and misses some. Found here are approximately 1,000,000 clones, approximately 78% of them singletons; the top ten hold around 0.47%. The specimen sequenced was memory CD4+ T cells from PBMCs. The receptors were gathered from a man between 18 and 29 years old in good health. Some clones in this sample may be carry-over from other donors' samples. CDR3s include the opening cysteine and the closing phenylalanine or tryptophan. Each record gives: D gene, clone size, CDR3 length, J gene, V gene, CDR3 DNA, CDR3 protein. D genes are given only for firm matches. The size field is filled for only some rows; it gives once, few, many or a size class.

-	-	14	TRBJ1-4	TRBV2	TGTGCCAGCAGTGACGGAGGGGCTAATGAAAAACTGTTTTTT	CASSDGGANEKLFF
-	-	12	TRBJ1-5	TRBV7-2	TGTGCCAGCAGCGGTGGGAATCAGCCCCAGCATTTT	CASSGGNQPQHF
-	-	13	TRBJ2-7	TRBV28	TGTGCCAGCACCAGGGACACATCCTACGAGCAGTACTTC	CASTRDTSYEQYF
-	-	16	TRBJ2-2	TRBV21-1	TGTGCCAGCAGAGAATTGGACAGGGGGCTGATCGGGGAGCTGTTTTTT	CASRELDRGLIGELFF
-	-	14	TRBJ2-2	TRBV2	TGTGCCAGCAGTCCGGGACACCGGACCGGGGAGCTGTTTTTT	CASSPGHRTGELFF
-	few	15	TRBJ2-7	TRBV10-3	TGTGCCATCAGTGAGTCGGTGGGCCCCTCCTACGAGCAGTACTTC	CAISESVGPSYEQYF
TRBD1	-	15	TRBJ1-5	TRBV2	TGTGCCAGCAGTGAGGACAGGGGATTCAATCAGCCCCAGCATTTT	CASSEDRGFNQPQHF
-	-	14	TRBJ1-2	TRBV21-1	TGTGCCAGCAGCCCTTCGGTCGGGGGGGATGGCTACACCTTC	CASSPSVGGDGYTF
TRBD2	-	16	TRBJ2-5	TRBV9	TGTGCCAGCAGCTATGGACTAGCGGGAACCTCAGAGACCCAGTACTTC	CASSYGLAGTSETQYF
-	-	12	TRBJ1-2	TRBV5-1	TGCGCCAGCAGCCCCGACCGGGCGGGCTACACCTTC	CASSPDRAGYTF
-	many	11	TRBJ2-1	TRBV20-1	TGCAGTGCTCCCGGACCCGATGAGCAGTTCTTC	CSAPGPDEQFF
-	-	16	TRBJ1-2	TRBV2	TGTGCCAGCAGTGAATTTTTTACAGACAGATCCTATGGCTACACCTTC	CASSEFFTDRSYGYTF
TRBD1	-	13	TRBJ2-7	TRBV5-1	TGCGCCAGCAACGGGGACAGGGACTACGAGCAGTACTTC	CASNGDRDYEQYF
-	-	16	TRBJ1-6	TRBV27	TGTGCCAGCAGTTTGGACTTTAGCTCCTATAATTCACCCCTCCACTTT	CASSLDFSSYNSPLHF
-	-	16	TRBJ1-6	TRBV18	TGTGCCAGCTCACAATTCTCGGCGCGGACCGATTCACCCCTCCACTTT	CASSQFSARTDSPLHF
TRBD2	-	15	TRBJ2-1	TRBV28	TGTGCCAGCAGTTTGGCAAGCGGGGGTTACAATGAGCAGTTCTTC	CASSLASGGYNEQFF
TRBD2	-	18	TRBJ2-1	TRBV11-2	TGTGCCAGCAGCAGCGGGACTAGCGGGGCGAACTCCTACAATGAGCAGTTCTTC	CASSSGTSGANSYNEQFF
-	-	14	TRBJ1-5	TRBV7-2	TGTGCCAGCAGCTCGCCCGGGGGGGATCAGCCCCAGCATTTT	CASSSPGGDQPQHF
-	-	11	TRBJ2-5	TRBV20-1	TGCAGTGCTGGGTCGGAGGAGACCCAGTACTTC	CSAGSEETQYF
TRBD1	-	13	TRBJ1-5	TRBV7-9	TGTGCCAGCAGCCAGACAGGGGATCAGCCCCAGCATTTT	CASSQTGDQPQHF
-	few	11	TRBJ1-1	TRBV20-1	TGTGGGGGACGCCCGAACACTGAAGCTTTCTTT	CGGRPNTEAFF
-	-	14	TRBJ2-5	TRBV2	TGTGCCAGCAGTAGGGGCAGGAGTCAAGAGACCCAGTACTTC	CASSRGRSQETQYF
-	-	13	TRBJ2-1	TRBV15	TGTGCCACCAGCAGAGATTCGGGGGCGAGATCGTTCTTC	CATSRDSGARSFF
-	-	13	TRBJ2-3	TRBV7-8	TGTGCCAGCAGCGTAGGGACGACAGATACGCAGTATTTT	CASSVGTTDTQYF
-	-	15	TRBJ1-4	TRBV6-1	-	CASSVGPGWGEKLFF
-	-	13	TRBJ2-7	TRBV18	TGTGCCAGCTCACCCGGGACTGGTTACGAGCAGTACTTC	CASSPGTGYEQYF
TRBD1	-	15	TRBJ2-3	TRBV18	TGTGCCAGCTCACCCCGACAGGGAGGCACAGATACGCAGTATTTT	CASSPRQGGTDTQYF
-	-	12	TRBJ2-5	TRBV11-1	TGTGCCAGCAGCGACGAAGGGGGGACCCAGTACTTC	CASSDEGGTQYF
TRBD1	few	14	TRBJ2-7	TRBV9	TGTGCCAGCAGCGTAGCGGGACAGACATACGAGCAGTACTTC	CASSVAGQTYEQYF